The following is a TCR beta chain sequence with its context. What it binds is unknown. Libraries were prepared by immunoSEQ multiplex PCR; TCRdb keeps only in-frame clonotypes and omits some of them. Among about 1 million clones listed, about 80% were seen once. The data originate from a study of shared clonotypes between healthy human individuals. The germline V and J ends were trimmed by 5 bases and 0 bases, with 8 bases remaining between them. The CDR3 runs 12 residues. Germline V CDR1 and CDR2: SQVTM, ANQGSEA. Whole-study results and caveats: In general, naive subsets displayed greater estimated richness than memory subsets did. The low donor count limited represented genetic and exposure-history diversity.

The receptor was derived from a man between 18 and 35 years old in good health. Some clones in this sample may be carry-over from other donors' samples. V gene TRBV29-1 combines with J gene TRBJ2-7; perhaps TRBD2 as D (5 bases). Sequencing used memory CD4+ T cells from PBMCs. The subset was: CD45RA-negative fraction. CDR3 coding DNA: TGCAGCGTTATGAGGGCCTCCTACGAGCAGTACTTC. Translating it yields CSVMRASYEQYF.